This TCR beta chain was recorded in a study of shared clonotypes between healthy human individuals. About the research overall: A donor's plate count was three for CD4 naive and three for CD4 memory; CD8 naive had two and CD8 memory one.

Investigators divided CD4+ cells into CD45RA+ naive and CD45RA-negative memory subsets. Details on this clone: Its antigen is not identified.

Findings and caveats of the study: The genetic and exposure-history diversity represented was limited by few donors.

On sorted subsets, replicate PCRs used about 0.2 ug DNA, or approximately 33,000 T cell genomes. This table comes from immunoSEQ multiplex PCR, and its TCRdb copy is limited to in-frame clones, with some not included. The sample consists of roughly 640,000 clones, around 97% of them appearing once. V lost 1 base and J lost 7, with 14 bases in between. CDR1 SEHNR and CDR2 FQNEAQ come from the germline V gene (reference sequence). The CDR3 is 15 amino acids. The TCR originated in a woman aged 25-40 years in good health. V is TRBV7-9 and J is TRBJ2-1; D gene ambiguous. The sample comprised naive CD4+ T cells sorted from blood. Subset defined: CD45RA+ positively selected. The CDR3 protein is CASSLEWLVGNEQFF. CDR3 DNA: TGTGCCAGCAGCTTAGAGTGGCTAGTCGGGAATGAGCAGTTCTTC.